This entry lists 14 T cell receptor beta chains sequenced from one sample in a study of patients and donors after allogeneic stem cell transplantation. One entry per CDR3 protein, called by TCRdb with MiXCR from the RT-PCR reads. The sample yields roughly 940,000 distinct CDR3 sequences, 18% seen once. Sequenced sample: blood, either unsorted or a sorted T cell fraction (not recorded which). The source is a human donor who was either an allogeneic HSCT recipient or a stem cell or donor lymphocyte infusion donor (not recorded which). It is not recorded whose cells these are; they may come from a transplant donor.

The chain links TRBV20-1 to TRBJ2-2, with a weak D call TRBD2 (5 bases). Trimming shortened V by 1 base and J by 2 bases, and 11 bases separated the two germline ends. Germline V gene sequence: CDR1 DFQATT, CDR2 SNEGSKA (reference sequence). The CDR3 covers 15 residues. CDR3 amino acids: CSARAPLGNTGELFF. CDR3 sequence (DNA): TGCAGTGCTAGAGCCCCACTAGGAAACACCGGGGAGCTGTTTTTT.

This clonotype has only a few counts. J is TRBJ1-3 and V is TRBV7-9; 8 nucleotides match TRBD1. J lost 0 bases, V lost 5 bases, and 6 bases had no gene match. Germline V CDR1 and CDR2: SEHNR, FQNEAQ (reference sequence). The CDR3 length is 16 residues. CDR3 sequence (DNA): TGTGCCAGCAGCCCCCCCGGGACAGGCTCTGGAAACACCATATATTTT. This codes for CASSPPGTGSGNTIYF.

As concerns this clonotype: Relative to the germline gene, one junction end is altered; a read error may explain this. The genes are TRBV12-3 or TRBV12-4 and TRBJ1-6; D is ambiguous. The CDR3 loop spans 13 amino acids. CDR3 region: CASSLGYNSPLHF. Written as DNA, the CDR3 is TGCGCCAGCAGTTTAGGATATAATTCACCCCTCCACTTT.

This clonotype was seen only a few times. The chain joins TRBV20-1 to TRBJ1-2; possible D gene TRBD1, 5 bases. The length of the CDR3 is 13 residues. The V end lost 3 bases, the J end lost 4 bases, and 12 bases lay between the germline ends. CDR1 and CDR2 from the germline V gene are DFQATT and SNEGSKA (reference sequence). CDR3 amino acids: CSARGGATYGYTF. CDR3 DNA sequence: TGCAGTGCTAGGGGGGGTGCAACCTATGGCTACACCTTC.

The CDR3 protein is CASRDSVAADTQYF. CDR3 nucleotide sequence: TGTGCCAGCAGGGACAGTGTAGCTGCAGATACGCAGTATTTT. The J gene is TRBJ2-3, the V gene TRBV12-3 or TRBV12-4, with D possibly being TRBD1 (6 bases). This CDR3 spans 14 amino acids. The V end lost 6 bases, the J end lost 4 bases, and 14 bases lay between the germline ends.

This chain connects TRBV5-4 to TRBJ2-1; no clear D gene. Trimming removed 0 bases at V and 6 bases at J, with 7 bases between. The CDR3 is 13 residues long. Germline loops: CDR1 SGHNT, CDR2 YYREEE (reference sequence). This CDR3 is CASSLAAFNEQFF. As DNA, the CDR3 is TGTGCCAGCAGCTTGGCAGCTTTCAATGAGCAGTTCTTC.

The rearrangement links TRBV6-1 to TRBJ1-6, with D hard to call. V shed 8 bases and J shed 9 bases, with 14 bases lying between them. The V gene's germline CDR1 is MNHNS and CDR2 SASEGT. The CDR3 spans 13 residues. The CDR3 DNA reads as TGTGCCAGCTTGGCGGCGAGGCGTTCACCCCTCCACTTT. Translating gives CASLAARRSPLHF.

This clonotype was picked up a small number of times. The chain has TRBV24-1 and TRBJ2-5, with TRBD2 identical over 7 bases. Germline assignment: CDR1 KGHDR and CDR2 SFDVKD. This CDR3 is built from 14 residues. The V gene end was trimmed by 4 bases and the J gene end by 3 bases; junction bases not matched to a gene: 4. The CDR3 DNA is TGTGCCACCAGTGACCCCGGACTAGAAGAGACCCAGTACTTC. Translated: CATSDPGLEETQYF.

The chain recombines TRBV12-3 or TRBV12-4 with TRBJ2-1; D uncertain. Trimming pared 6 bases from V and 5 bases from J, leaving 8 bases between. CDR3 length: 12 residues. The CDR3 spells CASRMVDNEQFF. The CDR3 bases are TGTGCCAGCAGAATGGTGGACAATGAGCAGTTCTTC.

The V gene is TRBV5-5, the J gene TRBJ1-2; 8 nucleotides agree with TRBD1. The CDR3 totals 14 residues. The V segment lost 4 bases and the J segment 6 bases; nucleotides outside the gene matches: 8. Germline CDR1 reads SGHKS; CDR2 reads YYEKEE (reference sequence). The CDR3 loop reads CASSRRTDRDGYTF. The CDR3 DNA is TGTGCCAGCAGCCGACGGACGGACAGGGATGGCTACACCTTC.

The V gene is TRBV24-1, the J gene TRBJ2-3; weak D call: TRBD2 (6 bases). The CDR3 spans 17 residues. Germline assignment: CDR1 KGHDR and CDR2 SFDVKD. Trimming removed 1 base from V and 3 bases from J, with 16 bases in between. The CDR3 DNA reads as TGTGCCACCAGTGATTTCCCCTTGTTGGGGGGTACAGATACGCAGTATTTT. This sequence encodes CATSDFPLLGGTDTQYF.

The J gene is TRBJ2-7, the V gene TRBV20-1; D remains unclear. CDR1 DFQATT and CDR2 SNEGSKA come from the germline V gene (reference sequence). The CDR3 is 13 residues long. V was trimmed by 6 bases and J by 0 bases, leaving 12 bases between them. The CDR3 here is CSAAPRLSYEQYF. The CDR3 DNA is TGCAGTGCGGCCCCGAGGCTCTCCTACGAGCAGTACTTC.

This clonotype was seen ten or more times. The CDR3 protein is CASSLGLAGITDTQYF. CDR3 coding DNA: TGCGCCAGCAGCTTGGGACTAGCGGGAATCACAGATACGCAGTATTTT. This chain uses TRBV5-1 with TRBJ2-3; 11 nucleotides line up with TRBD2. Per germline, CDR1 SGHRS and CDR2 YFSETQ. Trimming removed 0 bases from V and 2 bases from J; junction bases left unmatched: 2. The CDR3 totals 16 residues.

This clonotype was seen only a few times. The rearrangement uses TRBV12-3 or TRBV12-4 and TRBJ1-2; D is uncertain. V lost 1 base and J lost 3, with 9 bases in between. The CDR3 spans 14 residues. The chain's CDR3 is CASSLDGPDYGYTF. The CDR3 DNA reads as TGTGCCAGCAGTTTAGATGGCCCCGACTATGGCTACACCTTC.